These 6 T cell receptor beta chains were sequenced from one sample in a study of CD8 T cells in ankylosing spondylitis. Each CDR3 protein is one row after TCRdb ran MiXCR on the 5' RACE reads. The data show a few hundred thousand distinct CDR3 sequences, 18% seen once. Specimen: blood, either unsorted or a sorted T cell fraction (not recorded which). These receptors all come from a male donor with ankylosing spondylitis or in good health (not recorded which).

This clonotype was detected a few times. This CDR3 is CASSQPDSYEQYF. The DNA of the CDR3 is TGTGCCAGCAGCCAACCGGACAGCTACGAGCAGTACTTC. This chain uses TRBV4-2 with TRBJ2-7; tentatively, D is TRBD1 (6 bases). The germline V and J ends were trimmed by 2 bases and 3 bases, with 8 bases remaining between them. Germline V gene data show CDR1 as LGHNA and CDR2 as YNFKEQ. The CDR3 is 13 residues long.

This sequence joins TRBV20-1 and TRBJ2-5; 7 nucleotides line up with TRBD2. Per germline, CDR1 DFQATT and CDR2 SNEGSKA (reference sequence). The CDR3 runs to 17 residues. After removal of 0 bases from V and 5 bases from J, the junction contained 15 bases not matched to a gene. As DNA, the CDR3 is TGCAGTGCTAGAGATCAACTGCGGGAGACGTTTCGGGAGACCCAGTACTTC. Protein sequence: CSARDQLRETFRETQYF.

This chain's CDR3 is CASTTTNTDTQYF. The CDR3 DNA reads as TGTGCCAGTACCACCACGAATACGGATACGCAGTATTTT. The chain recombines TRBV19 with TRBJ2-3; unclear D gene. The CDR3 length is 13 residues. Deletions cut 7 bases from V and 6 bases from J, with 14 bases between. Germline CDR1 reads LNHDA; CDR2 reads SQIVND (reference sequence).

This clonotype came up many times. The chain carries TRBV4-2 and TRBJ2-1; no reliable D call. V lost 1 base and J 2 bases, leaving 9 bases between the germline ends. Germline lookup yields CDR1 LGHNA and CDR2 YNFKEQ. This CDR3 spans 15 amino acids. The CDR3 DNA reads TGTGCCAGCAGCCAAGTCACTTCCACCTACAATGAGCAGTTCTTC. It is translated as CASSQVTSTYNEQFF.

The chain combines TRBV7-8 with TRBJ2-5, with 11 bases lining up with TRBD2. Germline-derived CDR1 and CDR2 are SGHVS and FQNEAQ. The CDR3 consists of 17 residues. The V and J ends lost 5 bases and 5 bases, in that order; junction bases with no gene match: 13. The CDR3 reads CASSPGLAGLPTETQYF. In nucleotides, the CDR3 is TGTGCCAGCAGCCCTGGACTAGCGGGCCTGCCCACCGAGACCCAGTACTTC.

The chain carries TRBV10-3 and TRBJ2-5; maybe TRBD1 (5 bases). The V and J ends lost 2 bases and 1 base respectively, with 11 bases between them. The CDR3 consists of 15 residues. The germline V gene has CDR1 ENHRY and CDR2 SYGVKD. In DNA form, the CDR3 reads TGTGCCATCAGTGAGACAGGTTACGTCCAAGAGACCCAGTACTTC. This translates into CAISETGYVQETQYF.